This T cell receptor beta chain derives from a study of OX40 agonist ivuxolimab in advanced cancers. This clone was counted a single time. Sequencing used immunoSEQ multiplex PCR; TCRdb keeps in-frame clones, though not all of them. Of approximately 82,000 clones listed, just under 95% are singletons. The CDR3 contains 15 residues. The germline CDR1 and CDR2 sequences are SGHRS and YFSETQ. With 3 bases clipped from V and 4 bases from J, the junction kept 8 bases outside the gene matches. Peripheral blood came from all dose cohorts at three timepoints. Sequenced here: CD4+ or CD8+ T cells sorted from blood, sampled in a trial of the OX40 agonist ivuxolimab. This clonotype was sampled from an adult with an advanced solid tumor such as melanoma, head and neck, liver or kidney cancer. The rearrangement joins TRBV5-1 to TRBJ2-3; TRBD1 aligns across 7 bases. The CDR3 sequence is CASSYTGVRADTQYF. DNA for the CDR3: TGCGCCAGCAGCTACACAGGGGTCCGGGCAGATACGCAGTATTTT.